These T cell receptor beta chains were read from a single sample in a study of cytotoxic CD8 clonotypes in ibrutinib-treated CLL. The table came from immunoSEQ multiplex PCR; TCRdb's copy has only in-frame clones and leaves some out. The data hold 130,000 or so clones, with less than 90% observed a single time. Sequenced material: PBMCs, taken after 24 months of ibrutinib treatment. All receptors come from a human donor with chronic lymphocytic leukemia. Both conserved end residues are part of each CDR3. The D gene is left open where the match is weak. Clone size is shown for a subset of rows, as once, few, many or a class of expanded clone.

TRBV6-5	NA	NA	TRBJ1-1	CASSPTGSLGAFF	TGTGCCAGCAGCCCTACGGGGTCCCTAGGGGCTTTCTTT
TRBV2	NA	NA	TRBJ2-5	CASSGVGSRTQYF	TGTGCCAGCAGCGGGGTGGGGTCCCGTACCCAGTACTTC
TRBV28	NA	once	TRBJ1-2	CASSFERGWDYGYTF	TGTGCCAGCAGTTTTGAGCGGGGATGGGACTATGGCTACACCTTC
TRBV11-2	NA	NA	TRBJ2-1	CASSLMGGFSYNEQFF	TGTGCCAGCAGCTTAATGGGGGGATTCTCCTACAATGAGCAGTTCTTC
TRBV15	NA	few	TRBJ1-2	CATSRGHNYGYTF	TGTGCCACCAGCAGAGGGCATAACTATGGCTACACCTTC
TRBV6-1	NA	NA	TRBJ1-2	CASSEAGAVYGYTF	TGTGCCAGCAGTGAAGCGGGGGCAGTATATGGCTACACCTTC
TRBV9	TRBD1	NA	TRBJ1-4	CASSPDRDGEKLFF	TGTGCCAGCAGCCCCGACAGGGATGGGGAAAAACTGTTTTTT
TRBV30	NA	NA	TRBJ1-6	CAWRGPARGGSPLHF	TGTGCCTGGAGGGGACCGGCCAGGGGCGGTTCACCCCTCCACTTT
TRBV4-1	NA	NA	TRBJ1-3	CASSPNGNTIYF	TGCGCCAGCAGCCCCAATGGAAACACCATATATTTT
TRBV14	NA	NA	TRBJ2-5	CASSHVRETQYF	TGTGCCAGCAGCCACGTCCGAGAGACCCAGTACTTC
TRBV30	NA	NA	TRBJ2-3	CAWMVGPSTDTQYF	TGTGCCTGGATGGTTGGGCCAAGCACAGATACGCAGTATTTT
TRBV28	NA	NA	TRBJ2-1	CASSLGQGKAGQFF	TGTGCCAGCAGTTTGGGGCAGGGTAAGGCAGGGCAGTTCTTC
TRBV7-6	NA	NA	TRBJ1-1	CASSWFTGNTEAFF	TGTGCCAGCAGCTGGTTCACAGGGAACACTGAAGCTTTCTTT
TRBV6-4	NA	NA	TRBJ1-2	CASSQGMGYGYTF	TGTGCCAGCAGCCAGGGGATGGGGTATGGCTACACCTTC
TRBV7-2	NA	NA	TRBJ2-5	CASSFGGPNAQETQYF	TGTGCCAGCAGCTTTGGGGGCCCGAACGCACAAGAGACCCAGTACTTC
TRBV6-5	NA	once	TRBJ1-4	CASSVQTVEKLFF	TGTGCCAGCAGTGTACAGACAGTTGAAAAACTGTTTTTT
TRBV11-3	NA	few	TRBJ2-7	CASSEGKTYEQYF	TGTGCCAGCAGCGAGGGGAAAACCTACGAGCAGTACTTC
TRBV19	TRBD1	NA	TRBJ1-1	CASSKTGRLTEAFF	TGTGCCAGTAGTAAGACAGGGCGGTTGACTGAAGCTTTCTTT
TRBV10-3	NA	NA	TRBJ1-2	CAIRHRENGYTF	TGTGCCATCAGACACAGGGAGAATGGCTACACCTTC
TRBV7-2	TRBD2	NA	TRBJ2-3	CASSSRTSGGADTQYF	TGTGCCAGCAGCTCAAGGACTAGCGGGGGGGCGGATACGCAGTATTTT
TRBV6-6	NA	NA	TRBJ1-6	CASSYSANSPLHF	TGTGCCAGCAGTTACTCAGCGAATTCACCCCTCCACTTT
TRBV18	TRBD1	NA	TRBJ2-5	CASSPFGTGLGQETQYF	TGTGCCAGCTCACCATTTGGGACAGGGCTAGGTCAAGAGACCCAGTACTTC
TRBV4-3	TRBD1	few	TRBJ1-5	CASSQDPGGSNQPQHF	TGCGCCAGCAGCCAAGACCCAGGGGGTAGCAATCAGCCCCAGCATTTT
TRBV2	TRBD2	NA	TRBJ2-1	CASFPGTSGGGSYNEQFF	TGTGCCAGCTTCCCCGGGACTAGCGGGGGAGGCTCCTACAATGAGCAGTTCTTC
TRBV4-3	NA	once	TRBJ2-2	CASSQDRIGELFF	TGCGCCAGCAGCCAAGACAGAATCGGGGAGCTGTTTTTT
TRBV7-9	TRBD1	once	TRBJ2-5	CASSKYDRGRQETQYF	TGTGCCAGCAGCAAATACGACAGGGGGCGTCAAGAGACCCAGTACTTC
TRBV5-1	NA	NA	TRBJ2-3	CASRFKSSTDTQYF	TGCGCCAGCAGATTTAAAAGTAGCACAGATACGCAGTATTTT
TRBV10-3	TRBD1	NA	TRBJ2-7	CAISETRARTGGYEQYF	TGTGCCATCAGTGAGACTCGGGCTAGGACAGGAGGCTACGAGCAGTACTTC
TRBV9	NA	NA	TRBJ1-1	CASSPLGQGSTEAFF	TGTGCCAGCAGCCCTCTAGGGCAGGGGAGCACTGAAGCTTTCTTT
TRBV18	NA	NA	TRBJ1-1	CASSSGTPNTEAFF	TGTGCCAGCTCGTCCGGGACACCGAACACTGAAGCTTTCTTT
TRBV2	NA	NA	TRBJ1-5	CASSEGVLGRVGQPQHF	TGTGCCAGCAGCGAGGGTGTGCTGGGGAGGGTCGGTCAGCCCCAGCATTTT
TRBV7-2	TRBD1	NA	TRBJ2-3	CASSLGHRGADTQYF	TGTGCCAGCAGCTTAGGGCACAGGGGAGCAGATACGCAGTATTTT
TRBV10-3	NA	once	TRBJ2-7	CAIRNNRQSYEQYF	TGTGCCATCAGAAATAATCGACAGAGCTACGAGCAGTACTTC
TRBV5-1	NA	NA	TRBJ1-5	CASSQTDSRNQPQHF	TGCGCCAGCAGCCAGACCGACAGTAGAAATCAGCCCCAGCATTTT
TRBV14	NA	NA	TRBJ1-2	CASSQDASLATF	TGTGCCAGCAGCCAAGATGCGTCCCTGGCCACCTTC
TRBV5-4	TRBD2	once	TRBJ2-2	CASSAGTSGGPTGELFF	TGTGCCAGCAGCGCCGGGACTAGCGGGGGACCCACCGGGGAGCTGTTTTTT
TRBV28	TRBD1	NA	TRBJ2-3	CASSSRQGRIRADTQYF	TGTGCCAGCAGTTCCCGACAGGGTAGGATCCGCGCAGATACGCAGTATTTT
TRBV10-3	NA	NA	TRBJ2-3	CATGAPDTQYF	TGTGCCACTGGGGCACCGGATACGCAGTATTTT
TRBV11-2	NA	NA	TRBJ1-3	CASSFVGRGSSGNTIYF	TGTGCCAGCAGCTTCGTAGGACGGGGAAGCTCTGGAAACACCATATATTTT
TRBV30	NA	many	TRBJ1-1	CAWAGGSEAFF	TGTGCCTGGGCGGGGGGCTCTGAAGCTTTCTTT
TRBV5-6	NA	NA	TRBJ2-7	CASSQVGLISYEQYF	TGTGCCAGCAGCCAGGTAGGACTTATCTCCTACGAGCAGTACTTC
TRBV30	TRBD2	NA	TRBJ2-3	CAYRTSGGGSDTQYF	TGTGCCTATCGGACTAGCGGGGGGGGCTCAGATACGCAGTATTTT
TRBV30	TRBD1	NA	TRBJ2-7	CAGTGRSYEQYF	TGTGCCGGGACAGGGAGGTCCTACGAGCAGTACTTC
TRBV20-1	NA	NA	TRBJ1-4	CSASGGEKLFF	TGCAGTGCTAGTGGGGGGGAAAAACTGTTTTTT
TRBV9	NA	NA	TRBJ1-3	CASSVGGFGGSGNTIYF	TGTGCCAGCAGCGTAGGAGGGTTTGGGGGATCTGGAAACACCATATATTTT
TRBV23-1	NA	NA	TRBJ1-5	CASSQSGGNGVLSQPQHF	TGCGCCAGCAGTCAATCGGGAGGAAATGGGGTTTTAAGTCAGCCCCAGCATTTT
TRBV7-2	TRBD2	NA	TRBJ2-3	CASSRGLATDTQYF	TGTGCCAGCAGCCGCGGACTAGCGACAGATACGCAGTATTTT
TRBV18	NA	NA	TRBJ1-2	CASSPTPDSANYGYTF	TGTGCCAGCTCGCCAACCCCGGACAGTGCTAACTATGGCTACACCTTC
TRBV6-1	NA	NA	TRBJ1-4	CASSASGVPNEKLFF	TGTGCCAGCAGTGCTTCAGGGGTGCCTAATGAAAAACTGTTTTTT
TRBV30	TRBD1	NA	TRBJ2-2	CAWSPGQGLGGELFF	TGTGCCTGGAGCCCGGGACAGGGTTTAGGCGGGGAGCTGTTTTTT
TRBV28	NA	NA	TRBJ1-2	CASSLSGQLYGYTF	TGTGCCAGCAGTTTATCCGGACAGCTTTATGGCTACACCTTC
TRBV25-1	NA	NA	TRBJ2-7	CCRGQYEQYF	TGTTGTAGGGGCCAGTACGAGCAGTACTTC
TRBV6-1	NA	NA	TRBJ2-5	CASSESDRQTQYF	TGTGCCAGCAGTGAAAGCGACAGACAGACCCAGTACTTC
TRBV5-1	NA	NA	TRBJ1-6	CASSLDGSPLHF	TGCGCCAGCAGCTTGGATGGTTCACCCCTCCACTTT
TRBV19	NA	NA	TRBJ2-6	CASSSGSGANVLTF	TGTGCCAGTAGTTCCGGGTCTGGGGCCAACGTCCTGACTTTC
TRBV6-1	NA	NA	TRBJ1-2	CASSDPGLRGYTF	TGTGCCAGCAGTGATCCTGGGCTTAGGGGCTACACCTTC
TRBV7-6	NA	NA	TRBJ1-3	CASSLGTEGNTIYF	TGTGCCAGCAGCTTAGGGACAGAGGGAAACACCATATATTTT
TRBV27	NA	NA	TRBJ1-4	CASSGQTEKLFF	TGTGCCAGCAGCGGACAGACGGAAAAACTGTTTTTT